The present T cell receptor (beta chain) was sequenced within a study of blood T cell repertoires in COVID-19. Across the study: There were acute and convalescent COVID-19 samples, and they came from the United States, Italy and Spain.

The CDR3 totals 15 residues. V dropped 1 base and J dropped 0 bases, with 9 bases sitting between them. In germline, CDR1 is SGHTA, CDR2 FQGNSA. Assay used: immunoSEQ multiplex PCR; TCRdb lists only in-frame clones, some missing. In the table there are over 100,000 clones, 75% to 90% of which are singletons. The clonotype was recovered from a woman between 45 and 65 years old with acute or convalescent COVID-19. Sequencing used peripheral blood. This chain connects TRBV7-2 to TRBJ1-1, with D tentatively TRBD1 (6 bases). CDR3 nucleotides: TGTGCCAGCAGCTTAGACGGGGGGCTGAACACTGAAGCTTTCTTT. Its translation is CASSLDGGLNTEAFF.